The 18 T cell receptor beta chains listed next were all sequenced from one sample in a study of neoadjuvant anti-PD-1 for oral cavity cancer. Profiled with immunoSEQ multiplex PCR; TCRdb holds only in-frame clones, not every one. Among over 60,000 clones listed, approximately 87% were seen once. Time point denoted: after neoadjuvant nivolumab, at surgical resection. The source was PBMCs, collected after nivolumab (anti-PD-1) treatment. The receptors stem from a person between 40 and 79 years old with oral cavity squamous cell carcinoma.

The chain carries TRBV4-2 and TRBJ2-3; TRBD1 matches at 8 bases. Germline V gives CDR1 LGHNA, CDR2 YNFKEQ. The J segment lost 2 bases and the V segment lost 0 bases, leaving 10 bases of the junction unmatched. The CDR3 contains 18 residues. In nucleotides, the CDR3 is TGTGCCAGCAGCCAAGATGAGGGCAGGGGGCGAATCACAGATACGCAGTATTTT. This sequence encodes CASSQDEGRGRITDTQYF.

The chain carries TRBV7-9 and TRBJ2-3, with 8 bases lining up with TRBD2. Germline lookup yields CDR1 SEHNR and CDR2 FQNEAQ (reference sequence). CDR3 size: 14 residues. With 5 bases clipped from V and 11 bases from J, the junction kept 12 bases outside the gene matches. The CDR3 loop is CASSTRGPGLVQYF. The CDR3 DNA is TGTGCCAGCAGCACGCGCGGACCGGGACTAGTGCAGTATTTT.

V gene TRBV4-1 combines with J gene TRBJ1-1; a weak D match, TRBD1 (5 bases). From germline, CDR1 is MGHRA and CDR2 YSYEKL. The CDR3 spans 14 residues. V was shortened by 6 bases and J by 1 base, with 12 bases between the two germline ends. The CDR3 DNA reads TGCGCCAGCAGGCAGGGACCAAGGAACACTGAAGCTTTCTTT. Amino acid sequence: CASRQGPRNTEAFF.

This clone occurred once. V usage is TRBV30 and J usage is TRBJ2-7; D remains ambiguous. The CDR3 length is 11 residues. Trimming removed 1 base at V and 5 bases at J, with 6 bases between. CDR1 is GTSNPN, CDR2 SVGIG, per germline (reference sequence). CDR3 sequence (DNA): TGTGCCTGGAGTGAGTCGCACGAGCAGTACTTC. Its translation is CAWSESHEQYF.

This chain connects TRBV7-9 to TRBJ2-1; D is unresolved. Trimming pared 0 bases from V and 9 bases from J, leaving 9 bases between. The CDR3 runs 13 residues. Germline CDR1 SEHNR, CDR2 FQNEAQ (reference sequence). The DNA of the CDR3 is TGTGCCAGCAGCTTAGCCCTCTACGCTGAGCAGTTCTTC. Residues: CASSLALYAEQFF.

The chain carries TRBV9 and TRBJ2-1, with TRBD2 identical over 7 bases. V gave up 6 bases and J gave up 3 bases; unmatched junction bases: 9. The CDR3 has 15 amino acids. Germline CDR1 is SGDLS and CDR2 is YYNGEE. CDR3 nucleotide sequence: TGTGCCAGCACCCAAAGCGGGACCATCTACAATGAGCAGTTCTTC. This translates into CASTQSGTIYNEQFF.

The gene calls are TRBV6-5 and TRBJ1-4, with D possibly being TRBD1 (5 bases). The CDR3 is 16 amino acids. Germline V gives CDR1 MNHEY, CDR2 SVGAGI. V was clipped by 4 bases and J by 3 bases, with 15 bases between them. The DNA of the CDR3 is TGTGCCAGCAGTTTACACCCAGGGTCTGCTAATGAAAAACTGTTTTTT. This gives the protein CASSLHPGSANEKLFF.

In DNA form, the CDR3 reads TGTGCCACCAGCAACCGATTCCTCATGAACACTGAAGCTTTCTTT. It specifies CATSNRFLMNTEAFF. The rearrangement links TRBV15 to TRBJ1-1; D is uncertain. CDR1 is LNHNV and CDR2 is YYDKDF in the germline V gene (reference sequence). Deletions cut 4 bases from V and 0 bases from J, with 12 bases between. The CDR3 totals 15 residues. The entire variable domain, with the rest obtained from reference TRBV15 and TRBJ1-1, is as follows: DAMVIQNPRYQVTQFGKPVTLSCSQTLNHNVMYWYQQKSSQAPKLLFHYYDKDFNNEADTPDNFQSRRPNTSFCFLDIRSPGLGDTAMYLCATSNRFLMNTEAFFGQGTRLTVV.

V usage is TRBV9 and J usage is TRBJ1-2; D may be TRBD1 (6 bases). Germline CDR1 SGDLS, CDR2 YYNGEE. The CDR3 loop spans 14 amino acids. Trimming removed 0 bases at V and 4 bases at J, with 10 bases between. The CDR3: CASSVEVTGYGYTF. The CDR3 DNA follows: TGTGCCAGCAGCGTAGAAGTGACAGGCTATGGCTACACCTTC.

The V gene is TRBV5-1, the J gene TRBJ1-2; possible D gene TRBD1, 6 bases. V was trimmed by 0 bases and J by 5 bases, leaving 11 bases between them. Per the germline V gene, CDR1 is SGHRS and CDR2 is YFSETQ. The CDR3 totals 14 residues. The CDR3, as DNA: TGCGCCAGCAGCTTGGGACAGGAGGGATATGGCTACACCTTC. The encoded protein is CASSLGQEGYGYTF.

The V call is TRBV6-1, the J call TRBJ2-7; D gene ambiguous. Germline values: CDR1 MNHNS, CDR2 SASEGT. The CDR3 length is 13 residues. V lost 4 bases, J lost 4 bases, and 11 bases lay in between. The CDR3 DNA reads as TGTGCCAGCAGTGCTGACTGGAAGTACGAGCAGTACTTC. This translates into CASSADWKYEQYF.

J is TRBJ2-3 and V is TRBV6-1; D is ambiguous. The germline CDR1 and CDR2 sequences are MNHNS and SASEGT. This CDR3 spans 11 amino acids. V lost 8 bases, J lost 3 bases, and 6 bases lay in between. CDR3 DNA: TGTGCCAGCGTATTTACAGATACGCAGTATTTT. This encodes CASVFTDTQYF.

The chain links TRBV5-4 to TRBJ1-5, with unresolved D. The CDR3 extends over 14 amino acids. Germline-derived CDR1 and CDR2 are SGHNT and YYREEE (reference sequence). Trimming took 2 bases from V and 3 from J, leaving 9 bases between them. The CDR3: CASSFGGDNQPQHF. CDR3 nucleotide sequence: TGTGCCAGCAGCTTCGGCGGAGACAATCAGCCCCAGCATTTT.

The J gene is TRBJ1-5, the V gene TRBV7-8, with D possibly being TRBD1 (5 bases). This CDR3 is built from 15 residues. Germline V gene sequence: CDR1 SGHVS, CDR2 FQNEAQ. Deletions cut 5 bases from V and 1 base from J, with 12 bases between. The CDR3 spells CASSSREGSNQPQHF. The CDR3 DNA is TGTGCCAGCAGCAGCAGGGAGGGGAGCAATCAGCCCCAGCATTTT.

V and J are TRBV5-1 and TRBJ1-2; D is ambiguous. Trimming stripped 4 bases from V and 4 bases from J, with 11 bases between. The germline V gene encodes CDR1 SGHRS and CDR2 YFSETQ. The CDR3 has 13 amino acids. CDR3 bases: TGCGCCAGCAGCGCCTTATCCTCCTATGGCTACACCTTC. This gives the protein CASSALSSYGYTF.

V usage is TRBV6-5 and J usage is TRBJ1-3; TRBD1 is a possible D gene (6 bases). The CDR3 sequence is 15 residues long. V shed 7 bases and J shed 0 bases, with 13 bases lying between them. Germline V gene lookup returns CDR1 MNHEY and CDR2 SVGAGI. CDR3 amino acids: CASKPQGSSGNTIYF. CDR3 DNA sequence: TGTGCCAGCAAACCTCAGGGGAGCTCTGGAAACACCATATATTTT.

The chain joins TRBV19 to TRBJ2-7; no definite D call. The germline CDR1 and CDR2 sequences are LNHDA and SQIVND (reference sequence). The CDR3 is 12 residues long. Trimming left V 5 bases short and J 5 bases short, with 10 bases between. The CDR3 DNA reads TGTGCCAGTAGTGACCGTCTCCACGAGCAGTACTTC. This sequence encodes CASSDRLHEQYF.

This sequence joins TRBV27 and TRBJ2-1; D is possibly TRBD1 (5 bases). The germline V and J ends were trimmed by 6 bases and 6 bases, with 18 bases remaining between them. Germline assignment: CDR1 MNHEY and CDR2 SMNVEV (reference sequence). The CDR3 is 15 residues long. The CDR3 DNA reads as TGTGCCAGCAGCCTAGTCAGGGAAAGAGGCAATGAGCAGTTCTTC. Protein product: CASSLVRERGNEQFF.